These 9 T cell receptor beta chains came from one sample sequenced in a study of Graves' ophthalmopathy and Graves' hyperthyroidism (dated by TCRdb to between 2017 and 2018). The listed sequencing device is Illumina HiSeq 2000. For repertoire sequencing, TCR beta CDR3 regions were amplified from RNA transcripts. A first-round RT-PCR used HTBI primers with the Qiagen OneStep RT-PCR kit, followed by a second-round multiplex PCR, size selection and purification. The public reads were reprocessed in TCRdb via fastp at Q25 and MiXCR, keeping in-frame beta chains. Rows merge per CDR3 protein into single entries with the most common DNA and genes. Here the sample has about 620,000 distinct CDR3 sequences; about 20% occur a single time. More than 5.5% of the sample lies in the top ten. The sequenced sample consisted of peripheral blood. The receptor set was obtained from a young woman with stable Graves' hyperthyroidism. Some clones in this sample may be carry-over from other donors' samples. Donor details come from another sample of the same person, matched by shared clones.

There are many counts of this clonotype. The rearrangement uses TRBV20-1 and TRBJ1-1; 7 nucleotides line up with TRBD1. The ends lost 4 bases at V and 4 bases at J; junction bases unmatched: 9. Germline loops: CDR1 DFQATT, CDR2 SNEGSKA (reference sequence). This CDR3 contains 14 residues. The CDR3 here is CSATRTGVGTEAFF. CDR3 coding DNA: TGCAGTGCTACGCGAACAGGGGTTGGCACTGAAGCTTTCTTT.

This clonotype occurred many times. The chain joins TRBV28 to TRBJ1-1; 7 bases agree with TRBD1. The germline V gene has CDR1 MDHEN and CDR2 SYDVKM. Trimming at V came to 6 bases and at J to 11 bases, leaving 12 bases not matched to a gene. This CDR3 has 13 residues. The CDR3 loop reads CASSSGGVDGAFF. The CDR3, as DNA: TGTGCCAGCAGCTCAGGGGGGGTGGATGGGGCTTTCTTT. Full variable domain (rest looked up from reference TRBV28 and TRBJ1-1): DVKVTQSSRYLVKRTGEKVFLECVQDMDHENMFWYRQDPGLGLRLIYFSYDVKMKEKGDIPEGYSVSREKKERFSLILESASTNQTSMYLCASSSGGVDGAFFGQGTRLTVV.

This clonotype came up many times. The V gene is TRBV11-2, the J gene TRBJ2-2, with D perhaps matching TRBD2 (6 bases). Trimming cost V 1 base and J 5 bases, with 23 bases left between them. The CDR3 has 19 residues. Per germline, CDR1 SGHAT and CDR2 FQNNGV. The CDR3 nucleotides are TGTGCCAGCAGCTTAGTCCCCGGGACTGGACTTATGGGAACCGGGGAGCTGTTTTTT. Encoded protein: CASSLVPGTGLMGTGELFF.

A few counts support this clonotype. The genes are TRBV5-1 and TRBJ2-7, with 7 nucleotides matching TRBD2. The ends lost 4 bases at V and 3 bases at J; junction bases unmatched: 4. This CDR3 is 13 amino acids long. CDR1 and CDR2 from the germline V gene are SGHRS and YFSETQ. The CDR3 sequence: CASSPGLNYEQYF. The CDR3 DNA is TGCGCCAGCAGCCCGGGACTAAACTACGAGCAGTACTTC. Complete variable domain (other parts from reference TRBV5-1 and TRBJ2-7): KAGVTQTPRYLIKTRGQQVTLSCSPISGHRSVSWYQQTPGQGLQFLFEYFSETQRNKGNFPGRFSGRQFSNSRSEMNVSTLELGDSALYLCASSPGLNYEQYFGPGTRLTVT.

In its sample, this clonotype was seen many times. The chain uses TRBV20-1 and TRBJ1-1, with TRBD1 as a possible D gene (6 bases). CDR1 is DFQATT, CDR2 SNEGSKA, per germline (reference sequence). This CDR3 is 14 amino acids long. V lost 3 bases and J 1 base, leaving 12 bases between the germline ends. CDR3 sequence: CSASTGRENTEAFF. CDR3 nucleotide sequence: TGCAGTGCTAGCACAGGGAGGGAGAACACTGAAGCTTTCTTT.

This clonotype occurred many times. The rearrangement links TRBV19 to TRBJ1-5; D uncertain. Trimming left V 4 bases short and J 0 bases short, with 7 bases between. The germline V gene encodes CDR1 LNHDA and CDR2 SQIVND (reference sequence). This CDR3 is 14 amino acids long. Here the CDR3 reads CASSSTDSNQPQHF. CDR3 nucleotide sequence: TGTGCCAGTAGTAGCACAGATAGCAATCAGCCCCAGCATTTT.

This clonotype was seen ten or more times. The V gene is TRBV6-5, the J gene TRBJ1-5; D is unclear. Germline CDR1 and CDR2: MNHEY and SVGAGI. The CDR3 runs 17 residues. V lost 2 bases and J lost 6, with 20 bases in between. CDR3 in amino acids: CASSYGQLTYQGQPQHF. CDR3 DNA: TGTGCCAGCAGTTACGGGCAGCTTACCTACCAAGGTCAGCCCCAGCATTTT.

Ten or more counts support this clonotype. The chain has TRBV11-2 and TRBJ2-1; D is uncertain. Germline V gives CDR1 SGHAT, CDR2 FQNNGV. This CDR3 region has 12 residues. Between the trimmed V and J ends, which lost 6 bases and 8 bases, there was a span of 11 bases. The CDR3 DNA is TGTGCCAGCAGGGATGTAGGGTATGAGCAGTTCTTC. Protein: CASRDVGYEQFF.

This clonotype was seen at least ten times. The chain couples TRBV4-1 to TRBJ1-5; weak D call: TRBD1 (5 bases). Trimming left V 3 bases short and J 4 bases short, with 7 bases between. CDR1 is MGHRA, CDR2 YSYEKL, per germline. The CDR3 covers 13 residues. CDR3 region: CASSHGGNQPQHF. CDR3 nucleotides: TGCGCCAGCAGCCACGGGGGTAATCAGCCCCAGCATTTT.